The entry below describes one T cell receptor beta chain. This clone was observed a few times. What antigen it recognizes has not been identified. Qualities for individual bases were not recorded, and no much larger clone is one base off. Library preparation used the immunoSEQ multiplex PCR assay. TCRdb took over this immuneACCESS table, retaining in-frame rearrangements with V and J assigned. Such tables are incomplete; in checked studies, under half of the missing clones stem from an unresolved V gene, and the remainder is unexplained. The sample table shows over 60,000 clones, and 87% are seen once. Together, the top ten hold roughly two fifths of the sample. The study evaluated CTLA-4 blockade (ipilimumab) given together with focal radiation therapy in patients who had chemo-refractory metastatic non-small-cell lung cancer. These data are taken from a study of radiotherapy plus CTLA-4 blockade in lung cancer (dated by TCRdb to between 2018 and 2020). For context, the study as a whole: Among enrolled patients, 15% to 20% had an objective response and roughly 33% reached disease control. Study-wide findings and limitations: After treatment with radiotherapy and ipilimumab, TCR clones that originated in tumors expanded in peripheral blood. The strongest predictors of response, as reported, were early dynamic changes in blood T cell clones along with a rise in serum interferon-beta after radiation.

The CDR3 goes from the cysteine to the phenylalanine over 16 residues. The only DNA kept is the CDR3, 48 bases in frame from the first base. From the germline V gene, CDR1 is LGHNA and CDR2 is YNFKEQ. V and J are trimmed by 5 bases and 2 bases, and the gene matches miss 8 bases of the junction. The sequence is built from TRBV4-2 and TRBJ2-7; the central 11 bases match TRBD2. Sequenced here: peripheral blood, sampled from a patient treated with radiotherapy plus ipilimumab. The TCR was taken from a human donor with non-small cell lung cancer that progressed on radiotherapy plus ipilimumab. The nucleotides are TGTGCCAGCAGCTCTTCCCCGACTAGCGGGACCTACGAGCAGTACTTC. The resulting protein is CASSSSPTSGTYEQYF.